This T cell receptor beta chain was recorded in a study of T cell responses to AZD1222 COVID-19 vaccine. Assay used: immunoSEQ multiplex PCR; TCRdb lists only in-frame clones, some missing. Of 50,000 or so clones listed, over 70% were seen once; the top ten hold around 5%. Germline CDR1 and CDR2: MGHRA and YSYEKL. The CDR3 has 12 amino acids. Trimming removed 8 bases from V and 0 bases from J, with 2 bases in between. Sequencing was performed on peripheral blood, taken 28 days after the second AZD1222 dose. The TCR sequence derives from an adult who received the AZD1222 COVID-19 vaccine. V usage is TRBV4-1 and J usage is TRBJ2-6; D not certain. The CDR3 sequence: CASLSGANVLTF. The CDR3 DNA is TGCGCCAGCCTCTCTGGGGCCAACGTCCTGACTTTC.